This TCR beta chain stems from a study of blood T cell repertoires in COVID-19. CDR3 size: 12 residues. Trimming shortened V by 5 bases and J by 6 bases, and 10 bases separated the two germline ends. Germline assignment: CDR1 SEHNR and CDR2 FQNEAQ (reference sequence). This table comes from immunoSEQ multiplex PCR, and its TCRdb copy is limited to in-frame clones, with some not included. Among about 140,000 clones listed, less than 90% were seen once. The receptor was isolated from a young man with COVID-19, enrolled during active disease. The sample was peripheral blood. The chain joins TRBV7-9 to TRBJ1-1; D not certain. Here the CDR3 reads CASSRSGAEAFF. In nucleotides, the CDR3 is TGTGCCAGCAGCCGAAGCGGGGCTGAAGCTTTCTTT.